The 19 T cell receptor beta chains given below trace back to one sample, sequenced in a study of identical twins. Each CDR3 protein gets one entry after TCRdb re-called the 5' RACE reads with MiXCR. The sample shows under 900,000 distinct CDR3 sequences, 9% to 15% of them seen only once. This sample also belongs to another study, concerning yellow fever vaccine responses in identical twins.

Sequenced material: PBMCs. The receptors originated from a young woman in good health.

V is TRBV12-3 or TRBV12-4 and J is TRBJ2-1, with 12 bases fitting TRBD2. This CDR3 comprises 16 residues. V lost 8 bases to trimming and J lost 2 bases; unmatched junction nucleotides: 7. CDR3 protein: CASRLAGAQTYNEQFF. The DNA for the CDR3 is TGTGCCAGCCGACTAGCGGGGGCCCAAACCTACAATGAGCAGTTCTTC.

This clonotype was counted only a few times. The rearrangement joins TRBV4-1 to TRBJ2-1, with a possible D match to TRBD2 (6 bases). Trimming pared 6 bases from V and 4 bases from J, leaving 19 bases between. CDR1 and CDR2 from the germline V gene are MGHRA and YSYEKL. The CDR3 is 16 residues long. CDR3 loop: CASSRRTTPPYNEQFF. The CDR3, as DNA: TGCGCCAGCAGTCGAAGGACTACTCCTCCATACAATGAGCAGTTCTTC.

This clonotype was picked up a small number of times. The rearrangement links TRBV20-1 to TRBJ2-3; a possible D gene is TRBD1 (5 bases). CDR1 and CDR2 from the germline V gene are DFQATT and SNEGSKA (reference sequence). Trimming cost V 4 bases and J 2 bases, with 10 bases left between them. This CDR3 comprises 13 residues. In DNA form, the CDR3 reads TGCAGTGCTATTCGACAGTTCACAGATACGCAGTATTTT. It is translated as CSAIRQFTDTQYF.

In its sample, this clonotype is medium-sized. This chain uses TRBV11-2 with TRBJ2-3, with D possibly matching TRBD2 (6 bases). CDR3 length: 18 amino acids. Germline V gene lookup returns CDR1 SGHAT and CDR2 FQNNGV. Trimming took off 6 bases at V and 2 bases at J, with 24 bases between the two ends. The CDR3 spells CASSLPQPGLQHTDTQYF. CDR3 nucleotides: TGTGCCAGCAGTTTACCCCAGCCGGGACTTCAACACACAGATACGCAGTATTTT.

A few counts support this clonotype. This sequence joins TRBV5-1 and TRBJ2-1; unclear D gene. This CDR3 is built from 12 residues. V dropped 3 bases and J dropped 9 bases, with 10 bases sitting between them. From germline, CDR1 is SGHRS and CDR2 YFSETQ. CDR3 coding DNA: TGCGCCAGCAGCTCCGATAGGTCTGAGCAGTTCTTC. It codes for CASSSDRSEQFF.

The chain joins TRBV28 to TRBJ2-7; the match to TRBD1 covers 11 bases. The germline gives CDR1 MDHEN, CDR2 SYDVKM. Trimming removed 5 bases from V and 3 bases from J; junction bases left unmatched: 6. There are 15 residues in the CDR3. Written as DNA, the CDR3 is TGTGCCAGCAGTCCCTGGACAGGGGGCTACTACGAGCAGTACTTC. Translating gives CASSPWTGGYYEQYF.

At least ten counts were recorded for this clonotype. The rearrangement links TRBV20-1 to TRBJ1-1; a weak D match, TRBD1 (6 bases). V lost 6 bases and J lost 3, with 11 bases in between. The V gene's germline CDR1 is DFQATT and CDR2 SNEGSKA (reference sequence). The CDR3 consists of 12 residues. The CDR3: CSASGAYTEAFF. CDR3 DNA sequence: TGCAGTGCGTCAGGGGCCTACACTGAAGCTTTCTTT.

This clonotype was seen a few times. The chain carries TRBV5-1 and TRBJ2-3, with unresolved D. Per the germline V gene, CDR1 is SGHRS and CDR2 is YFSETQ. The CDR3 runs 15 residues. With 3 bases removed from V and 2 bases from J, the gap between germline ends came to 13 bases. The CDR3 is CASSSTGTYTDTQYF. The CDR3 nucleotides read TGCGCCAGCAGCTCGACGGGCACCTACACAGATACGCAGTATTTT.

This clonotype was observed at least ten times. This chain joins TRBV5-1 and TRBJ2-1; TRBD2 agrees at 10 bases. This CDR3 is 17 amino acids long. J was trimmed by 7 bases and V by 2 bases; bases with no gene match: 12. The germline V gene has CDR1 SGHRS and CDR2 YFSETQ. CDR3 DNA sequence: TGCGCCAGCAGCTTTACCCAAAGCGGGAGGGCCTGGAATGAGCAGTTCTTC. Its protein is CASSFTQSGRAWNEQFF. Combining the CDR3 with reference TRBV5-1 and TRBJ2-1 gives the whole variable domain KAGVTQTPRYLIKTRGQQVTLSCSPISGHRSVSWYQQTPGQGLQFLFEYFSETQRNKGNFPGRFSGRQFSNSRSEMNVSTLELGDSALYLCASSFTQSGRAWNEQFFGPGTRLTVL.

This clonotype was seen a handful of times. The gene calls are TRBV5-6 and TRBJ2-1, with 9 bases fitting TRBD2. V lost 3 bases, J lost 8 bases, and 9 bases stayed unmatched. This CDR3 is 15 amino acids long. The V gene's germline CDR1 is SGHDT and CDR2 YYEEEE. The CDR3 reads CASSWGAGGPYEQFF. The CDR3 nucleotides are TGTGCCAGCAGCTGGGGGGCGGGAGGGCCGTATGAGCAGTTCTTC.

A remark on this clonotype: The junction shows a germline mismatch at one end, possibly a read error. J is TRBJ2-7 and V is TRBV4-1, with D perhaps TRBD1 (5 bases). Germline CDR1 reads MGHRA; CDR2 reads YSYEKL. The CDR3 contains 14 residues. The CDR3 DNA follows: TGCGCCAGCAGCGCCAACTCCAGGGTCAACGAGGAGTACTTC. Protein sequence: CASSANSRVNEEYF.

The chain carries TRBV10-3 and TRBJ2-7, with 7 positions matching TRBD1. The germline gives CDR1 ENHRY, CDR2 SYGVKD. The CDR3 is 14 amino acids. V was pared by 3 bases and J by 1 base, with 3 bases of the junction left unmatched. CDR3 in DNA: TGTGCCATCAGTGATAACAGGGGATCCTACGAGCAGTACGTC. Translating gives CAISDNRGSYEQYV.

This clonotype has only a few counts. The chain carries TRBV2 and TRBJ2-7; 10 bases align to TRBD2. In germline, CDR1 is SNHLY, CDR2 FYNNEI. After removal of 8 bases from V and 4 bases from J, the junction contained 14 bases not matched to a gene. The CDR3 length is 16 residues. The CDR3 DNA follows: TGTGCCAGCGCTCCTCGCCCTAGCGGGAGTCGGTACGAGCAGTACTTC. Translation: CASAPRPSGSRYEQYF.

This clonotype was recorded at least ten times. This chain connects TRBV5-1 to TRBJ2-3; 11 bases fit TRBD2. Germline V gives CDR1 SGHRS, CDR2 YFSETQ. The CDR3 length is 18 residues. V shed 0 bases and J 7 bases; nucleotides not matched to a gene: 13. CDR3 region: CASSLAPATSGRWYTQYF. CDR3 DNA: TGCGCCAGCAGCTTGGCACCCGCTACTAGCGGGAGATGGTATACGCAGTATTTT.

The chain carries TRBV10-1 and TRBJ2-7; the D is unclear. The CDR3 contains 14 residues. CDR1 and CDR2 (germline): WNHNN, SYGVQD (reference sequence). The V end lost 3 bases, the J end lost 2 bases, and 11 bases lay between the germline ends. DNA for the CDR3: TGCGCCAGCAGTGACATTTGGGAACCCTACGAGCAGTACTTC. It is translated as CASSDIWEPYEQYF.

This clonotype has ten or more counts. In DNA, the CDR3 is TGTGCCAGCAGTTTAGTGGCGGGGCTGGAGACCCAGTACTTC. Translated: CASSLVAGLETQYF. V is TRBV12-3 or TRBV12-4 and J is TRBJ2-5; a possible D gene is TRBD2 (6 bases). V dropped 1 base and J dropped 5 bases, with 11 bases sitting between them. CDR3 length: 14 amino acids.

V and J are TRBV12-3 or TRBV12-4 and TRBJ2-3; 9 nucleotides align to TRBD2. Germline trimming cut 5 bases from V and 5 bases from J; bases unmatched to any gene: 5. The CDR3 length is 14 residues. CDR3 DNA: TGTGCCAGCAGTACCAGCGGGAGGATAGATACGCAGTATTTT. Translation gives CASSTSGRIDTQYF.

V usage is TRBV19 and J usage is TRBJ1-2, with D perhaps matching TRBD1 (5 bases). CDR3 length: 15 residues. Germline CDR1 reads LNHDA; CDR2 reads SQIVND (reference sequence). Trimming took 3 bases from V and 8 from J, leaving 19 bases between them. In DNA form, the CDR3 reads TGTGCCAGTAGTATGGCGTGGAGGCAGGGCGGCGGCTACACCTTC. This codes for CASSMAWRQGGGYTF. The full variable domain, with the rest looked up from reference TRBV19 and TRBJ1-2, is DGGITQSPKYLFRKEGQNVTLSCEQNLNHDAMYWYRQDPGQGLRLIYYSQIVNDFQKGDIAEGYSVSREKKESFPLTVTSAQKNPTAFYLCASSMAWRQGGGYTFGSGTRLTVV.

This clonotype was picked up a small number of times. V is TRBV12-3 or TRBV12-4 and J is TRBJ2-3; no firm D call. CDR3 length: 19 residues. Trimming pared 5 bases from V and 0 bases from J, leaving 24 bases between. The chain's CDR3 is CASSPHYSLGRTSTDTQYF. The CDR3 DNA is TGTGCCAGCAGTCCACACTACTCCTTGGGTCGTACCAGCACAGATACGCAGTATTTT.